The 14 T cell receptor beta chains below were found in one sample sequenced in a study of T cells in Graves' hyperthyroidism and ophthalmopathy. Amplification targeted TCR beta CDR3 regions from RNA transcripts. During a first-round RT-PCR of the TCR CDR3, the HTBI primer set was used. TCRdb redid the calling of the multiplex PCR reads with MiXCR, one entry per CDR3 protein. The sample holds fewer than 350,000 distinct CDR3 sequences, approximately 18% seen once. Sequenced sample: blood. The receptors originated from a woman aged 35 to 49 with Graves' ophthalmopathy.

The sample holds many counts of this clonotype. The chain recombines TRBV10-3 with TRBJ2-7, with TRBD1 matching over 10 bases. There are 14 residues in the CDR3. V shed 3 bases and J 5 bases; nucleotides not matched to a gene: 4. Germline V lookup: CDR1 ENHRY, CDR2 SYGVKD. The CDR3 loop reads CAISDRDRGDEQYF. DNA for the CDR3: TGTGCCATCAGTGATCGGGACAGGGGTGACGAGCAGTACTTC.

This clonotype has ten or more counts. V and J are TRBV28 and TRBJ2-3, with no clear D. The CDR3 covers 13 residues. Germline V gene data show CDR1 as MDHEN and CDR2 as SYDVKM. The ends were cut back, 7 bases at V and 1 base at J, with 9 bases in the middle. In DNA, the CDR3 is TGTGCCAGCACCATGTATCGCACAGATACGCAGTATTTT. This sequence encodes CASTMYRTDTQYF.

This clonotype was seen many times. The CDR3: CASSSTGTGQTYTF. The CDR3 DNA is TGTGCCAGCAGTTCCACCGGGACAGGGCAGACCTACACCTTC. V usage is TRBV6-5 and J usage is TRBJ1-2; 9 bases agree with TRBD1. V was pared by 4 bases and J by 10 bases, with 10 bases of the junction left unmatched. The CDR3 loop spans 14 amino acids. Germline V gene data show CDR1 as MNHEY and CDR2 as SVGAGI.

This clonotype was observed many times. The CDR3 DNA reads as TGTGCCAGCAGCCCTCAACACCGACAGTGGCCCGAGCAGTACTTC. It is translated as CASSPQHRQWPEQYF. V and J are TRBV7-9 and TRBJ2-7; maybe TRBD1 (5 bases). This CDR3 comprises 15 residues. Germline loops: CDR1 SEHNR, CDR2 FQNEAQ (reference sequence). Trimming took off 5 bases at V and 6 bases at J, with 20 bases between the two ends.

This clonotype was counted ten times or more. The chain links TRBV7-2 to TRBJ2-7, with 9 bases identical to TRBD1. CDR1 and CDR2 (germline): SGHTA, FQGNSA. V shed 5 bases, J shed 6 bases, and the junction held 5 bases outside the gene matches. The CDR3 is 13 amino acids. The CDR3 DNA reads TGTGCCAGCAGCGCAGGGACAGGGATCGAGCAGTACTTC. It specifies CASSAGTGIEQYF. Based on the CDR3 plus reference TRBV7-2 and TRBJ2-7, the full variable domain is GAGVSQSPSNKVTEKGKDVELRCDPISGHTALYWYRQSLGQGLEFLIYFQGNSAPDKSGLPSDRFSAERTGGSVSTLTIQRTQQEDSAVYLCASSAGTGIEQYFGPGTRLTVT.

This clonotype showed up many times. The rearrangement uses TRBV18 and TRBJ1-2; 7 nucleotides match TRBD1. The J segment lost 5 bases and the V segment lost 3 bases, leaving 12 bases of the junction unmatched. Germline values: CDR1 KGHSH, CDR2 LQKENI. The CDR3 has 16 residues. As DNA, the CDR3 is TGTGCCAGCTCACCTCTTGTCCCGGGACAGATTTATGGCTACACCTTC. Its protein is CASSPLVPGQIYGYTF.

The table lists this clonotype with many counts. The rearrangement links TRBV19 to TRBJ2-4; 8 bases align to TRBD1. CDR3 length equals 15 residues. V shed 6 bases and J 0 bases; nucleotides not matched to a gene: 4. The germline gives CDR1 LNHDA, CDR2 SQIVND (reference sequence). CDR3 nucleotides: TGTGCCAGTAGGGACAGGGTGATAGCCAAAAACATTCAGTACTTC. As protein: CASRDRVIAKNIQYF.

This clonotype was seen ten or more times. The genes are TRBV6-5 and TRBJ2-7, with D possibly being TRBD2 (6 bases). Germline V gene sequence: CDR1 MNHEY, CDR2 SVGAGI. The CDR3 is 16 amino acids. The V end lost 4 bases, the J end lost 0 bases, and 16 bases lay between the germline ends. CDR3 DNA: TGTGCCAGCAGTTCCGCTAAGCGGGTGTTCTCCTACGAGCAGTACTTC. It encodes CASSSAKRVFSYEQYF.

This clonotype is labeled medium-sized (0.01 to 0.1%). The V gene is TRBV12-3 or TRBV12-4, the J gene TRBJ2-7; weak D call: TRBD2 (6 bases). This CDR3 region has 16 residues. V was cut by 5 bases and J by 4 bases, with 21 bases left in between. The CDR3 region is CASSPTLAGVVYEQYF. The CDR3 DNA follows: TGTGCCAGCAGTCCAACACTAGCTGGAGTTGTTTACGAGCAGTACTTC.

This clonotype was counted between two and nine times. The chain joins TRBV7-2 to TRBJ2-5; D is possibly TRBD1 (6 bases). The CDR3 is made up of 13 amino acids. Germline CDR1 is SGHTA and CDR2 is FQGNSA. The V end lost 5 bases, the J end lost 0 bases, and 7 bases lay between the germline ends. CDR3 DNA sequence: TGTGCCAGCAGCGGACAGTACCAAGAGACCCAGTACTTC. Translation: CASSGQYQETQYF. The full variable domain, rest sourced from reference TRBV7-2 and TRBJ2-5, is GAGVSQSPSNKVTEKGKDVELRCDPISGHTALYWYRQSLGQGLEFLIYFQGNSAPDKSGLPSDRFSAERTGGSVSTLTIQRTQQEDSAVYLCASSGQYQETQYFGPGTRLLVL.

This clonotype has ten or more counts. The rearrangement uses TRBV12-3 or TRBV12-4 and TRBJ2-5; tentatively, D is TRBD2 (5 bases). The CDR3 loop spans 13 amino acids. V lost 3 bases and J lost 5, with 10 bases in between. The CDR3 nucleotides read TGTGCCAGCAGTTTCAGCCGAGGGGAGACCCAGTACTTC. Protein: CASSFSRGETQYF.

This clonotype has at least ten counts. V usage is TRBV28 and J usage is TRBJ1-5; the D is unclear. This CDR3 comprises 14 residues. Germline CDR1 reads MDHEN; CDR2 reads SYDVKM. V lost 6 bases, J lost 0 bases, and 9 bases lay in between. CDR3 DNA: TGTGCCAGCAGGGATACAGATAGCAATCAGCCCCAGCATTTT. Its translation: CASRDTDSNQPQHF. The variable domain in full, completed from reference TRBV28 and TRBJ1-5, reads DVKVTQSSRYLVKRTGEKVFLECVQDMDHENMFWYRQDPGLGLRLIYFSYDVKMKEKGDIPEGYSVSREKKERFSLILESASTNQTSMYLCASRDTDSNQPQHFGDGTRLSIL.

With regard to this clonotype: Possible read error: a much larger clone is one base away. This sequence joins TRBV9 and TRBJ2-3; TRBD2 matches at 8 bases. Germline V lookup: CDR1 SGDLS, CDR2 YYNGEE. The CDR3 has 15 residues. With V trimmed by 3 bases and J by 5 bases, 8 bases remained unmatched. The CDR3 DNA reads TGTGCCAGCAGCGCGAGTAGCGGGAACAGAGATACGCAGTATTTT. Protein sequence: CASSASSGNRDTQYF. The whole variable domain, filled in from reference TRBV9 and TRBJ2-3, reads DSGVTQTPKHLITATGQRVTLRCSPRSGDLSVYWYQQSLDQGLQFLIQYYNGEERAKGNILERFSAQQFPDLHSELNLSSLELGDSALYFCASSASSGNRDTQYFGPGTRLTVL.

This clonotype showed up many times. The chain couples TRBV19 to TRBJ1-5, with 9 bases matching TRBD1. The trim removed 3 bases at V and 4 bases at J, leaving 4 bases unmatched. The germline V gene has CDR1 LNHDA and CDR2 SQIVND (reference sequence). This CDR3 spans 15 amino acids. CDR3 coding DNA: TGTGCCAGTAGTATCGTACAGGGGGCGAATCAGCCCCAGCATTTT. It codes for CASSIVQGANQPQHF.